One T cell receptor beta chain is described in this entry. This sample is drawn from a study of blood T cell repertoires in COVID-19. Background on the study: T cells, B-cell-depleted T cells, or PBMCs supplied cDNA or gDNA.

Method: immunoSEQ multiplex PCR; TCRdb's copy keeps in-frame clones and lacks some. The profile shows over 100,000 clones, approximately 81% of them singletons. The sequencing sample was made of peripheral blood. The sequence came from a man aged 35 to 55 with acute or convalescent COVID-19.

In DNA, the CDR3 is TGTGCCAGCAGTTTGGGAGGGGCGGAAGGAGAGACCCAGTACTTC. This codes for CASSLGGAEGETQYF. J is TRBJ2-5 and V is TRBV28; 7 positions match TRBD2. Trimming at V came to 3 bases and at J to 4 bases, leaving 8 bases not matched to a gene. The CDR3 covers 15 residues. The germline V gene has CDR1 MDHEN and CDR2 SYDVKM. Variable domain in full (rest from reference TRBV28 and TRBJ2-5): DVKVTQSSRYLVKRTGEKVFLECVQDMDHENMFWYRQDPGLGLRLIYFSYDVKMKEKGDIPEGYSVSREKKERFSLILESASTNQTSMYLCASSLGGAEGETQYFGPGTRLLVL.